This TCR beta chain was sequenced in a study of beta chain features in type 1 diabetes. Germline V gene lookup returns CDR1 SGHRS and CDR2 YFSETQ. Trimming stripped 2 bases from V and 5 bases from J, with 7 bases between. The CDR3 runs 13 residues. Study-wide results and limits: Shorter TCRB CDR3s, moderately but significantly so, were found in Type 1 diabetes patients in all four CD4+ subsets.

Regarding this clone: Antigen: not known.

The whole isolated RNA underwent reverse transcription, so sequencing captured expressed TCRB transcripts. Method: immunoSEQ multiplex PCR; TCRdb's copy keeps in-frame clones and lacks some. The sample lists 310,000 or so clones, about 15% occurring once. CD45RO/CCR7/CD25/CD127/CD95/CD27 sorting isolated CD4+ naive, central memory, regulatory and stem cell-like memory cells. Sequencing used naive CD4+ T cells from blood. The TCR sequence derives from a man aged 18 to 29 with type 1 diabetes. This chain links TRBV5-1 with TRBJ2-2; a possible D gene is TRBD2 (6 bases). This CDR3 is CASSFGGTGELFF. The DNA of the CDR3 is TGCGCCAGCAGCTTCGGAGGGACCGGGGAGCTGTTTTTT.